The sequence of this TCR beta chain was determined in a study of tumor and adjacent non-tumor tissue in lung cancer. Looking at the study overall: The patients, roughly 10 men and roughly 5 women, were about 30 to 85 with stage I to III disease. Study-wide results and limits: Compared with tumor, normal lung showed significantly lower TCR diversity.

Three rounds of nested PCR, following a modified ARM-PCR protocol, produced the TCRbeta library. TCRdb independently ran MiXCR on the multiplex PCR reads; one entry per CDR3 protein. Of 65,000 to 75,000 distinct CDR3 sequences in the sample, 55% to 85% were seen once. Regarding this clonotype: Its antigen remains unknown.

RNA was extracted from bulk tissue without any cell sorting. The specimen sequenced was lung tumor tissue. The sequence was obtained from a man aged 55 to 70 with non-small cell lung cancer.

CDR3 bases: TGCAGCGTCATAGCCGGGACGGGGCGCAACGAGCAGTACTTC. This translates into CSVIAGTGRNEQYF. The chain employs TRBV29-1 and TRBJ2-7, with D tentatively TRBD1 or TRBD2 (5 bases each). V lost 6 bases and J 5 bases, leaving 20 bases between the germline ends. CDR1 is SQVTM and CDR2 is ANQGSEA in the germline V gene. This CDR3 contains 14 residues.